This TCR beta chain was identified during a study of cytomegalovirus exposure and HLA in healthy donors. For the study at large: Drawn from HLA-typed donors, about 85 million unique TCRs were held in an early data release. Findings of the study overall: A missense variant in DCLRE1C was later tied to TCR beta V- and J-gene trimming. In vitro, three CMV-associated chains proved specific for CMV antigens. The authors considered a cluster of highly shared sequence variants likely to be a sequencing artifact.

PCR amplification relied on 60 Vbeta primers (plus 13 Jbeta primers). Sequenced by immunoSEQ multiplex PCR; TCRdb stores in-frame clones only, minus some. The sample consists of about 130,000 clones, approximately 79% of them appearing once. Concerning this clone: No antigen is known for it.

Trimming removed 7 bases from V and 3 bases from J, with 16 bases in between. This CDR3 spans 14 amino acids. Germline values: CDR1 MNHNS, CDR2 SASEGT. The genes are TRBV6-1 and TRBJ2-7, with D perhaps matching TRBD2 (6 bases). The TCR was taken from a man aged 18-30 years in good health and CMV-seropositive. The sample taken for sequencing was PBMCs. The CDR3 region is CASTGGGLLYEQYF. Written as DNA, the CDR3 is TGTGCCAGCACCGGGGGTGGGTTACTCTACGAGCAGTACTTC.